This T cell receptor beta chain was captured in a study of blood T cell repertoires in COVID-19. In the study overall: Acute-phase and convalescent COVID-19 samples originated in the United States, Italy and Spain. Nucleic acid was either cDNA or gDNA, and it came from T cells, B-cell-depleted T cells, or PBMCs.

Original data processing: The assay estimated nucleated cells by amplifying reference gene primers. Assay: immunoSEQ multiplex PCR; the TCRdb copy retains only in-frame clones and omits some. V, J and clone size reflect that table, while D and trimming were determined from the DNA. The sample contains approximately 240,000 clones, 70% to 90% of which appear only once. The V and J ends lost 4 bases and 9 bases respectively, with 15 bases between them. CDR1 SGHRS and CDR2 YFSETQ come from the germline V gene. CDR3 length: 13 amino acids. This TCR was recovered from a woman in her 40s who had recovered from COVID-19. V is TRBV5-1 and J is TRBJ2-3; D might be TRBD2 (5 bases). The sample consisted of peripheral blood. The CDR3 reads CASSPTTAITQYF. The CDR3 DNA reads as TGCGCCAGCAGCCCGACTACAGCGATCACGCAGTATTTT.